The 23 T cell receptor beta chains presented below share a single source sample, sequenced in a study of technical replicates of blood from a few donors. The protocol was immunoSEQ multiplex PCR, while the TCRdb copy is restricted to in-frame clones and leaves out a portion. The repertoire holds approximately 81,000 clones, with 80% to 90% as singletons. Material: PBMCs. These receptors all come from a human donor in good health. Some clones in this sample may be carry-over from other donors' samples.

J is TRBJ1-1 and V is TRBV10-3; D might be TRBD1 (6 bases). Trimming shortened V by 4 bases and J by 4 bases, and 13 bases separated the two germline ends. The CDR3 has 14 residues. In germline, CDR1 is ENHRY, CDR2 SYGVKD. In nucleotides, the CDR3 is TGTGCCATCAGTGGTACAGGGTGGGGCACTGAAGCTTTCTTT. This translates into CAISGTGWGTEAFF.

J is TRBJ1-2 and V is TRBV9; D gene ambiguous. Germline CDR1 SGDLS, CDR2 YYNGEE. The CDR3 is made up of 12 amino acids. Trimming took off 4 bases at V and 8 bases at J, with 12 bases between the two ends. The CDR3, as DNA: TGTGCCAGCAGCACCCACACGCTGGGCTACACCTTC. It yields the protein CASSTHTLGYTF.

This clone was counted once. The gene calls are TRBV6-5 and TRBJ2-7, with TRBD1 matching over 7 bases. This CDR3 spans 14 amino acids. Germline assignment: CDR1 MNHEY and CDR2 SVGAGI. V lost 4 bases to trimming and J lost 4 bases; unmatched junction nucleotides: 7. The DNA for the CDR3 is TGTGCCAGCAGTTTGAGGGGGCCCCGTTACGAGCAGTACTTC. It yields the protein CASSLRGPRYEQYF.

This clone was recorded once. The V and J genes are TRBV25-1 and TRBJ1-6, with a tentative D call TRBD1 (5 bases). The CDR3 contains 15 residues. Trimming removed 2 bases from V and 7 bases from J, with 12 bases in between. Germline V gene sequence: CDR1 MGHDK, CDR2 SYGVNS. Here the CDR3 DNA reads TGTGCCAGCAGTGAACACGGGGGGGACAATTCACCCCTCCACTTT. This gives the protein CASSEHGGDNSPLHF.

This sequence joins TRBV7-8 and TRBJ2-7; no clear D. The germline V gene encodes CDR1 SGHVS and CDR2 FQNEAQ. With 3 bases removed from V and 0 bases from J, the gap between germline ends came to 9 bases. The CDR3 runs to 14 residues. The CDR3 reads CASSFLPSSYEQYF. CDR3 coding DNA: TGTGCCAGCAGCTTTCTCCCGAGCTCCTACGAGCAGTACTTC.

CDR3 in amino acids: CASTIAGGNNEQFF. In nucleotides, the CDR3 is TGTGCCAGCACCATAGCGGGGGGGAACAATGAGCAGTTCTTC. This rearrangement joins TRBV6-1 to TRBJ2-1; 11 nucleotides agree with TRBD2. Looked up from germline, CDR1 is MNHNS and CDR2 is SASEGT. V shed 7 bases, J shed 5 bases, and the junction held 4 bases outside the gene matches. The length of the CDR3 is 14 residues.

The V call is TRBV6-5, the J call TRBJ1-1, with TRBD1 as a possible D gene (6 bases). The CDR3 has 15 amino acids. Germline V CDR1 and CDR2: MNHEY, SVGAGI. V was cut by 6 bases and J by 0 bases, with 14 bases left in between. DNA for the CDR3: TGTGCCAGCAGACCTGGACAGCTTATGAACACTGAAGCTTTCTTT. This codes for CASRPGQLMNTEAFF.

The chain is built from TRBV5-6 and TRBJ2-2; D not resolved. Germline CDR1 reads SGHDT; CDR2 reads YYEEEE. The length of the CDR3 is 16 residues. V dropped 1 base and J dropped 7 bases, with 17 bases sitting between them. CDR3 nucleotide sequence: TGTGCCAGCAGCTTGTGGGCCGGCCCCTCTAACGGGGAGCTGTTTTTT. Protein sequence: CASSLWAGPSNGELFF.

This clone has a single count. The DNA for the CDR3 is TGTGCCAGTAGGGGGACAGGGGACTACGAGCAGTACTTC. Its translation: CASRGTGDYEQYF. The chain links TRBV19 to TRBJ2-7; 10 bases fit TRBD1. Germline V gives CDR1 LNHDA, CDR2 SQIVND (reference sequence). With 6 bases clipped from V and 3 bases from J, the junction kept 2 bases outside the gene matches. The CDR3 is 13 residues long.

This clone was detected only once. The V gene is TRBV6-4, the J gene TRBJ2-2; 7 bases align to TRBD1. V was clipped by 4 bases and J by 7 bases; unmatched bases: 12. The V gene's germline CDR1 is MRHNA and CDR2 SNTAGT. The CDR3 is 16 residues long. The chain's CDR3 is CASSANEQGRGGELFF. The CDR3 nucleotides are TGTGCCAGCAGTGCCAATGAACAGGGGCGCGGCGGGGAGCTGTTTTTT.

This clone was detected a few times. The chain joins TRBV13 to TRBJ1-1; 7 bases align to TRBD1. The CDR3 totals 15 residues. Germline CDR1 PRHDT, CDR2 FYEKMQ (reference sequence). Trimming at V came to 3 bases and at J to 1 base, leaving 5 bases not matched to a gene. The CDR3 nucleotides read TGTGCCAGCAGCTTTTCCGCAGGGGGGAACACTGAAGCTTTCTTT. Translated: CASSFSAGGNTEAFF.

This chain uses TRBV2 with TRBJ1-1; 7 bases fit TRBD1. V gave up 3 bases and J gave up 1 base; unmatched junction bases: 11. CDR3 length: 17 residues. Germline V lookup: CDR1 SNHLY, CDR2 FYNNEI. The CDR3 region has the DNA TGTGCCAGCAGTGAGGGCCTCAGGGGGTTCGGGAACACTGAAGCTTTCTTT. This sequence encodes CASSEGLRGFGNTEAFF.

This chain joins TRBV7-9 and TRBJ1-2; D gene uncertain. This CDR3 region has 14 residues. Trimming shortened V by 5 bases and J by 2 bases, and 12 bases separated the two germline ends. CDR1 and CDR2 (germline): SEHNR, FQNEAQ (reference sequence). The CDR3 reads CASSPLGANYGYTF. Written as DNA, the CDR3 is TGTGCCAGCAGCCCCTTGGGCGCAAACTATGGCTACACCTTC.

This sequence joins TRBV19 and TRBJ1-2; possibly TRBD1 for D (5 bases). Per the germline V gene, CDR1 is LNHDA and CDR2 is SQIVND (reference sequence). The V gene lost 2 bases and the J gene lost 10 bases, with 11 bases spanning the gap. CDR3 length equals 12 residues. In nucleotides, the CDR3 is TGTGCCAGTAGTATAAGTCGGGGGGACTACACCTTC. Translating it yields CASSISRGDYTF.

The rearrangement joins TRBV18 to TRBJ2-3; TRBD2 might be the D (6 bases). This CDR3 spans 14 amino acids. Trimming removed 3 bases from V and 1 base from J, with 8 bases in between. In germline, CDR1 is KGHSH, CDR2 LQKENI. The CDR3 DNA sequence: TGTGCCAGCTCACCCACGGGGGGCACAGATACGCAGTATTTT. The encoded protein is CASSPTGGTDTQYF. Full variable domain (rest looked up from reference TRBV18 and TRBJ2-3): NAGVMQNPRHLVRRRGQEARLRCSPMKGHSHVYWYRQLPEEGLKFMVYLQKENIIDESGMPKERFSAEFPKEGPSILRIQQVVRGDSAAYFCASSPTGGTDTQYFGPGTRLTVL.

V usage is TRBV6-5 and J usage is TRBJ1-3, with 8 bases matching TRBD1. CDR3 size: 14 residues. Per germline, CDR1 MNHEY and CDR2 SVGAGI. The junction had 1 base not matched to a gene; V was cut back by 6 bases and J by 0 bases. CDR3 in amino acids: CASRDRGSGNTIYF. The CDR3 nucleotides read TGTGCCAGCAGAGACAGGGGCTCTGGAAACACCATATATTTT.

The gene calls are TRBV10-2 and TRBJ2-1; TRBD2 matches at 7 bases. Looked up from germline, CDR1 is WSHSY and CDR2 is SAAADI. With V trimmed by 6 bases and J by 5 bases, 7 bases remained unmatched. This CDR3 is built from 14 residues. CDR3 sequence reads: CASRGNRGDNEQFF. The DNA for the CDR3 is TGCGCCAGCAGGGGTAACCGGGGGGACAATGAGCAGTTCTTC.

A remark on this clone: This specimen includes other DNA sequences encoding the same CDR3. This rearrangement joins TRBV5-1 to TRBJ2-1; TRBD2 is a possible D gene (6 bases). Germline values: CDR1 SGHRS, CDR2 YFSETQ. Trimming took 4 bases from V and 4 from J, leaving 12 bases between them. This CDR3 comprises 14 residues. For the CDR3, the DNA is TGCGCCAGCAGCGGGTCCGGGGGTTACAATGAGCAGTTCTTC. Translating it yields CASSGSGGYNEQFF.

CDR3 bases: TGCGCCAGCAGCCTCCGGGACAGGGGTTACGAGCAGTACTTC. Encoded protein: CASSLRDRGYEQYF. The V and J genes are TRBV5-1 and TRBJ2-7, with TRBD1 matching over 10 bases. The CDR3 loop spans 14 amino acids. With V trimmed by 4 bases and J by 4 bases, 5 bases remained unmatched. Germline loops: CDR1 SGHRS, CDR2 YFSETQ.

The chain recombines TRBV5-4 with TRBJ2-1, with D possibly matching TRBD2 (5 bases). The CDR3 totals 12 residues. Trimming removed 0 bases at V and 10 bases at J, with 8 bases between. CDR1 is SGHNT, CDR2 YYREEE, per germline (reference sequence). CDR3 nucleotide sequence: TGTGCCAGCAGCTTGGTCTGGGAGGAGCAGTTCTTC. Its protein is CASSLVWEEQFF.

This clone was recorded only once. J is TRBJ2-1 and V is TRBV18; TRBD2 agrees at 12 bases. With 7 bases clipped from V and 7 bases from J, the junction kept 8 bases outside the gene matches. In germline, CDR1 is KGHSH, CDR2 LQKENI. This CDR3 is 15 amino acids long. The CDR3 is CASYQTSGSGNEQFF. CDR3 bases: TGTGCCAGCTACCAGACTAGCGGGAGTGGGAATGAGCAGTTCTTC.

V and J are TRBV7-9 and TRBJ2-5; 10 bases fit TRBD2. The CDR3 covers 18 residues. CDR1 is SEHNR, CDR2 FQNEAQ, per germline (reference sequence). The V segment lost 3 bases and the J segment 2 bases; nucleotides outside the gene matches: 12. Here the CDR3 reads CASSFLAGGPPPQETQYF. CDR3 DNA: TGTGCCAGCAGCTTCTTAGCGGGAGGCCCCCCCCCTCAAGAGACCCAGTACTTC.

The gene calls are TRBV29-1 and TRBJ1-1, with D perhaps TRBD1 (5 bases). Germline lookup yields CDR1 SQVTM and CDR2 ANQGSEA. The length of the CDR3 is 11 residues. With 8 bases removed from V and 11 bases from J, the gap between germline ends came to 18 bases. The DNA of the CDR3 is TGCAGCTCTTGGGGCGGGACTGTCGCTTTCTTT. Translated, it gives CSSWGGTVAFF.